A single sample gave rise to the 15 T cell receptor beta chains below, sequenced in a study of T cell repertoires in cytomegalovirus infection. TCRdb used MiXCR to reprocess the reads, holding one entry per CDR3 protein. The sample has about 310,000 distinct CDR3 sequences, about a sixth seen once. The sequenced material came from PBMCs. Receptors originate from a human donor in good health (CMV status not recorded). Some clones in this sample may be carry-over from other donors' samples.

This clonotype was seen a handful of times. V and J are TRBV5-1 and TRBJ2-7, with TRBD2 as a possible D gene (5 bases). Germline lookup yields CDR1 SGHRS and CDR2 YFSETQ. Trimming shortened V by 4 bases and J by 5 bases, and 22 bases separated the two germline ends. CDR3 length: 16 amino acids. This CDR3 reads CASSRRVEGGSHEQYF. The CDR3 DNA sequence: TGCGCCAGCAGCCGCCGTGTTGAGGGCGGTTCCCACGAGCAGTACTTC.

This clonotype was detected only a few times. This chain connects TRBV12-3 or TRBV12-4 to TRBJ2-5, with D perhaps matching TRBD1 (5 bases). The germline V and J ends were trimmed by 6 bases and 1 base, with 12 bases remaining between them. The CDR3 contains 14 residues. CDR3 loop: CASSLQALQETQYF. The CDR3 DNA sequence: TGTGCCAGCAGCCTACAGGCGCTCCAAGAGACCCAGTACTTC.

This clonotype is a singleton in its sample. The rearrangement links TRBV20-1 to TRBJ2-1; D possibly uses TRBD1 or TRBD2 (5 bases each). The CDR3 contains 14 residues. Between the trimmed V and J ends, which lost 6 bases and 6 bases, there was a span of 18 bases. Per germline, CDR1 DFQATT and CDR2 SNEGSKA (reference sequence). The CDR3 region is CSATGTNHFNEQFF. DNA for the CDR3: TGCAGTGCCACCGGGACCAACCACTTCAATGAGCAGTTCTTC.

This clonotype was observed many times. V usage is TRBV7-2 and J usage is TRBJ2-7; D is perhaps TRBD1 (5 bases). The V end lost 6 bases, the J end lost 7 bases, and 10 bases lay between the germline ends. Germline CDR1 is SGHTA and CDR2 is FQGNSA. The CDR3 sequence is 11 residues long. DNA of the CDR3: TGTGCCAGCAGTCCAGGGTGGGAGCAGTACTTC. This gives the protein CASSPGWEQYF. The full variable domain, its missing parts supplied by reference TRBV7-2 and TRBJ2-7, is GAGVSQSPSNKVTEKGKDVELRCDPISGHTALYWYRQSLGQGLEFLIYFQGNSAPDKSGLPSDRFSAERTGGSVSTLTIQRTQQEDSAVYLCASSPGWEQYFGPGTRLTVT.

At least ten counts were recorded for this clonotype. This chain connects TRBV7-2 to TRBJ2-5; 8 nucleotides match TRBD1. V lost 5 bases to trimming and J lost 4 bases; unmatched junction nucleotides: 6. The CDR3 runs to 14 residues. CDR1 is SGHTA and CDR2 is FQGNSA in the germline V gene. The CDR3 DNA reads as TGTGCCAGCAGCCTCGACAGGGGCTTAGAGACCCAGTACTTC. Translating gives CASSLDRGLETQYF.

This clonotype was counted many times. This sequence joins TRBV7-7 and TRBJ2-5; TRBD2 might be the D (6 bases). CDR1 is SSHAT and CDR2 is FNYEAQ in the germline V gene (reference sequence). The V and J ends lost 11 bases and 5 bases respectively, with 21 bases between them. The CDR3 covers 14 residues. The CDR3 spells CALASQAGSETQYF. DNA of the CDR3: TGTGCCTTGGCCTCCCAAGCGGGCAGTGAGACCCAGTACTTC.

The chain couples TRBV28 to TRBJ2-7; the D is unclear. The CDR3 loop spans 15 amino acids. The ends were cut back, 4 bases at V and 5 bases at J, with 18 bases in the middle. In germline, CDR1 is MDHEN, CDR2 SYDVKM. The CDR3 DNA is TGTGCCAGCAGTTCTCCGCGACCGGGTAATCACGAGCAGTACTTC. Residues: CASSSPRPGNHEQYF.

The rearrangement joins TRBV28 to TRBJ1-5; TRBD1 is a possible D gene (6 bases). V lost 6 bases and J lost 5, with 17 bases in between. The CDR3 is 15 amino acids. In germline, CDR1 is MDHEN, CDR2 SYDVKM. In DNA form, the CDR3 reads TGTGCCAGCAGCCGGGGGCAGGTACCCCATCAGCCCCAGCATTTT. It yields the protein CASSRGQVPHQPQHF. Supplemented by reference TRBV28 and TRBJ1-5, the full variable domain reads DVKVTQSSRYLVKRTGEKVFLECVQDMDHENMFWYRQDPGLGLRLIYFSYDVKMKEKGDIPEGYSVSREKKERFSLILESASTNQTSMYLCASSRGQVPHQPQHFGDGTRLSIL.

The chain uses TRBV2 and TRBJ2-7; D may be TRBD1 (6 bases). V was pared by 6 bases and J by 6 bases, with 15 bases between. The germline V gene has CDR1 SNHLY and CDR2 FYNNEI. The CDR3 spans 13 residues. CDR3: CASRNRAFVEQYF. CDR3 nucleotide sequence: TGTGCCAGCAGAAACAGGGCTTTTGTCGAGCAGTACTTC.

The table lists this clonotype with a few counts. The chain carries TRBV4-1 and TRBJ1-1, with D unclear. The germline CDR1 and CDR2 sequences are MGHRA and YSYEKL. Trimming shortened V by 1 base and J by 3 bases, and 12 bases separated the two germline ends. The CDR3 is 15 amino acids. CDR3 sequence: CASSQGIGRDTEAFF. CDR3 bases: TGCGCCAGCAGCCAAGGGATAGGGAGAGACACTGAAGCTTTCTTT.

This chain links TRBV15 with TRBJ1-3, with D unclear. V was trimmed by 1 base and J by 3 bases, leaving 16 bases between them. Germline loops: CDR1 LNHNV, CDR2 YYDKDF (reference sequence). This CDR3 region has 17 residues. CDR3 protein: CATSRGPNRHDGNTIYF. DNA of the CDR3: TGTGCCACCAGCAGAGGCCCGAACCGACATGATGGAAACACCATATATTTT.

The chain links TRBV28 to TRBJ1-5, with a tentative D call TRBD1 (5 bases). The V gene's germline CDR1 is MDHEN and CDR2 SYDVKM. V shed 5 bases and J shed 5 bases, with 19 bases lying between them. The CDR3 is 16 residues long. CDR3 sequence (DNA): TGTGCCAGCAGTCGGCGCGAAGGAGGGGCGGATCAGCCCCAGCATTTT. This codes for CASSRREGGADQPQHF.

This clonotype was seen many times. V usage is TRBV12-3 or TRBV12-4 and J usage is TRBJ2-2; D is unclear. The CDR3 consists of 11 residues. The germline V and J ends were trimmed by 2 bases and 7 bases, with 2 bases remaining between them. CDR3 in DNA: TGTGCCAGCAGTTTACTCGGGGAGCTGTTTTTT. Translating it yields CASSLLGELFF.

In this sample, this clonotype turned up many times. The chain links TRBV12-3 or TRBV12-4 to TRBJ2-5; 7 positions agree with TRBD1. The CDR3 length is 16 residues. After removal of 2 bases from V and 5 bases from J, the junction contained 11 bases not matched to a gene. CDR3 residues: CASSLSRDRRGETQYF. In DNA, the CDR3 is TGTGCCAGCAGTTTAAGCCGGGACAGACGAGGGGAGACCCAGTACTTC.

Turning to this clonotype: An end of the junction does not agree with germline; a read error may underlie this. V gene TRBV7-8 combines with J gene TRBJ2-7; TRBD1 is a possible D gene (6 bases). Germline lookup yields CDR1 SGHVS and CDR2 FQNEAQ. CDR3 size: 13 residues. The CDR3 DNA reads TGTGCCAGCAGCTTAGGTTCACGGACAGCCCCGTTCTTC. Translating it yields CASSLGSRTAPFF.